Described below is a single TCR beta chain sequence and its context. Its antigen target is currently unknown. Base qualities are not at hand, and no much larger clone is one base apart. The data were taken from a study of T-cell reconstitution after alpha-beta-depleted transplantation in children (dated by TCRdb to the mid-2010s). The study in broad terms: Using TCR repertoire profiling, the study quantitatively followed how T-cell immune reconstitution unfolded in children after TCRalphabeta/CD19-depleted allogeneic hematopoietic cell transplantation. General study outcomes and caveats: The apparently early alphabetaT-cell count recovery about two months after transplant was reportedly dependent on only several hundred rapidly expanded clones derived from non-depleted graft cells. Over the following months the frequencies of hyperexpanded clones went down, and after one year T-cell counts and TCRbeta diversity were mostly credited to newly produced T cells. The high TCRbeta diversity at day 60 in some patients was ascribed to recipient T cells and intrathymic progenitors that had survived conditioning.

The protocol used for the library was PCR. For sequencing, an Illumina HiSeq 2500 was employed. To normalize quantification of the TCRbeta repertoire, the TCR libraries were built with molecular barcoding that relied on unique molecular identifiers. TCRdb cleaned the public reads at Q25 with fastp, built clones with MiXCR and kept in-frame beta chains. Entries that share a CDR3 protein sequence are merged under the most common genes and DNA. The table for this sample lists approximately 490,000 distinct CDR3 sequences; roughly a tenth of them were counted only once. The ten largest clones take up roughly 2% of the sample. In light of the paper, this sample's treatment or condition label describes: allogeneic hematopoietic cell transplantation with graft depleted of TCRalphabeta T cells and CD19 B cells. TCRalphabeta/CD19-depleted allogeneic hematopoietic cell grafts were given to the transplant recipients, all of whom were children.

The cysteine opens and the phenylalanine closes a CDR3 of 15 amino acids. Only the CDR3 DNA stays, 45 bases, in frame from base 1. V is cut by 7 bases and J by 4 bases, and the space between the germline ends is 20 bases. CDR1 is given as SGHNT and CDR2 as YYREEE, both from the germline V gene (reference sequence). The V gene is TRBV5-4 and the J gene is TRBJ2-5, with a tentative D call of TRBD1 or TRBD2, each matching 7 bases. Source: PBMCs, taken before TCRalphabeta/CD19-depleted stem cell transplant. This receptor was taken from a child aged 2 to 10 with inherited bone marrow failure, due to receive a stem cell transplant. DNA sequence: TGTGCCAGCGGAGGGGGAGGGGGCGACCGAGAGACCCAGTACTTC. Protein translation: CASGGGGGDRETQYF.